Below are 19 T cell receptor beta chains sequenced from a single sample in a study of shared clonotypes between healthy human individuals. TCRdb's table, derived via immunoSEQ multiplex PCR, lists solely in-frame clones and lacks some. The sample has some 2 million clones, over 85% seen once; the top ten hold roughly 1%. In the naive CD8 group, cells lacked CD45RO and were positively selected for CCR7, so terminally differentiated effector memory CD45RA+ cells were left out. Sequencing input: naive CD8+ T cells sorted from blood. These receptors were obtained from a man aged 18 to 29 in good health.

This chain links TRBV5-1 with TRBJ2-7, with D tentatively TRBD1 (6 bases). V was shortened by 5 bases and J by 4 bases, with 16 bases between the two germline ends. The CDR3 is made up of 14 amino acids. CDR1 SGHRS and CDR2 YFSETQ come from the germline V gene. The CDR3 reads CASRLDWGQYEQYF. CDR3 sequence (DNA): TGCGCCAGCAGACTGGATTGGGGACAATACGAGCAGTACTTC.

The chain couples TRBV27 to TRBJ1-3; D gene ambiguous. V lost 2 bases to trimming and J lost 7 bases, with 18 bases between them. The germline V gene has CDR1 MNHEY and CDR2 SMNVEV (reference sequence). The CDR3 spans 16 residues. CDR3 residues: CASSLIGPGSSNTIYF. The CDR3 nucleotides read TGTGCCAGCAGTTTAATTGGTCCCGGGAGTAGTAACACCATATATTTT.

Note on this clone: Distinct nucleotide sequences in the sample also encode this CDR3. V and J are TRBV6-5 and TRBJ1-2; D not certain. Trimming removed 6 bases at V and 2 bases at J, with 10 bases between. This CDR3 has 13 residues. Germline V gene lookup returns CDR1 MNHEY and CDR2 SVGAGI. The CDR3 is CASSVTGNYGYTF. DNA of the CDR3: TGTGCCAGCAGCGTAACCGGGAACTATGGCTACACCTTC.

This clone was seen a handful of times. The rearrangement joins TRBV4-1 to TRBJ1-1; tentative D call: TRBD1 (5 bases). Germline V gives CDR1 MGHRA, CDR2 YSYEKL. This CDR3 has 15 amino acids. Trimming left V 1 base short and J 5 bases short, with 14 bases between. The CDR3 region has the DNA TGCGCCAGCAGCCAAGGCCCGGGACCGGGGACTGAAGCTTTCTTT. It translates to CASSQGPGPGTEAFF.

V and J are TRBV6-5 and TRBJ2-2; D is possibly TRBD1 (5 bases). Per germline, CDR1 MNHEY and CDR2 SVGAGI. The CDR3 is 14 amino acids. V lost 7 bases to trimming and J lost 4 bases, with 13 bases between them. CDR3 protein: CASNQQESTGELFF. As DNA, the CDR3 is TGTGCCAGCAACCAACAGGAGTCCACCGGGGAGCTGTTTTTT.

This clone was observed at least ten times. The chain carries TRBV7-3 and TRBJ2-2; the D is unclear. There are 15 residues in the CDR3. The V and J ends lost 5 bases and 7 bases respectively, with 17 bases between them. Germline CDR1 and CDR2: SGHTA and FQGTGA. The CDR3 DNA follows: TGTGCCAGCAGCCTGGGGTTTGGTTACAACGGGGAGCTGTTTTTT. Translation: CASSLGFGYNGELFF.

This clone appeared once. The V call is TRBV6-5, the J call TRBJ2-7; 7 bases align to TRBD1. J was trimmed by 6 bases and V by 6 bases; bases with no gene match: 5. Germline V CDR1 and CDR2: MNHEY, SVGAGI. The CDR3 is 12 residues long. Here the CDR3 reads CASSSTGVEQYF. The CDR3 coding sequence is TGTGCCAGCAGCTCAACAGGGGTCGAGCAGTACTTC.

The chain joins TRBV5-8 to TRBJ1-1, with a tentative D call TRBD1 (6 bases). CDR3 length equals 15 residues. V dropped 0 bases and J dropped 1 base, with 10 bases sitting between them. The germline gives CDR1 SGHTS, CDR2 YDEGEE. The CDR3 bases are TGTGCCAGCAGCTTGGCAGGGGCTGAGAACACTGAAGCTTTCTTT. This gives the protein CASSLAGAENTEAFF.

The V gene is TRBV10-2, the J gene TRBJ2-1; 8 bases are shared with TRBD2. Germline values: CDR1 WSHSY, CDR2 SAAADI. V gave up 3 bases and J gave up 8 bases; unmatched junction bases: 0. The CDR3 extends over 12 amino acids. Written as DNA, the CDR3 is TGCGCCAGCAGTGAAGCGGGGGATGAGCAGTTCTTC. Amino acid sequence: CASSEAGDEQFF.

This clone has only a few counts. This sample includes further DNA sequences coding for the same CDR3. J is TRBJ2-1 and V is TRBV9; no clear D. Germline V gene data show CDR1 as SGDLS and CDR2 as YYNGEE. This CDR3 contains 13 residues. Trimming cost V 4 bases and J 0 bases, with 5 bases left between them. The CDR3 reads CASSPSSYNEQFF. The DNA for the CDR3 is TGTGCCAGCAGCCCTAGCTCCTACAATGAGCAGTTCTTC.

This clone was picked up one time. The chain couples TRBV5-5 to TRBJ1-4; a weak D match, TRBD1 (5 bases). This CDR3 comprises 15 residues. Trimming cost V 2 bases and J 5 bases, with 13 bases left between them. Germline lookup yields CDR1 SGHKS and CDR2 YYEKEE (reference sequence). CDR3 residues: CASSFWGVRNEKLFF. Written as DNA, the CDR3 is TGTGCCAGCAGCTTTTGGGGGGTCAGGAATGAAAAACTGTTTTTT.

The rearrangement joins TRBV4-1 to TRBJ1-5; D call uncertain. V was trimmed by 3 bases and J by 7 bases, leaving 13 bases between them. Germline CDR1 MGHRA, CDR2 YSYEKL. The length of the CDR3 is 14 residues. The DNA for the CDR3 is TGCGCCAGCAGCCAGAAATCCTTGGGACAGCCCCAGCATTTT. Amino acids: CASSQKSLGQPQHF.

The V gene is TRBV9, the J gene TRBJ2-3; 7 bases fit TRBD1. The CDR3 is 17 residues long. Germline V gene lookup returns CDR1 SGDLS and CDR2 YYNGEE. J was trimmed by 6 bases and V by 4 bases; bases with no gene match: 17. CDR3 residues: CASSPYQTGLYSDTQYF. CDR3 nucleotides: TGTGCCAGCAGCCCCTACCAGACAGGGCTTTATTCGGATACGCAGTATTTT.

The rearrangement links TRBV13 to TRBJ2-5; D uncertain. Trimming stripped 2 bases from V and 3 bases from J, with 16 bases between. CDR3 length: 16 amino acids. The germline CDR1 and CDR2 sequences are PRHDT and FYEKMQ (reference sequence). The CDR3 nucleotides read TGTGCCAGCAGCTTATCGGGTGGTCTGAACGAAGAGACCCAGTACTTC. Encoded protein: CASSLSGGLNEETQYF. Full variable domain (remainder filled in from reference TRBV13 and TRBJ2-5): AAGVIQSPRHLIKEKRETATLKCYPIPRHDTVYWYQQGPGQDPQFLISFYEKMQSDKGSIPDRFSAQQFSDYHSELNMSSLELGDSALYFCASSLSGGLNEETQYFGPGTRLLVL.

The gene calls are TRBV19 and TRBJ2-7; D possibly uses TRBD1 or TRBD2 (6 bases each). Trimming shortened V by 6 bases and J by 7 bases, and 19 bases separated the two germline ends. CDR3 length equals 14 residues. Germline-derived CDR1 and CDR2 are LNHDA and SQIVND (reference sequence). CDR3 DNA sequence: TGTGCCAGTAGCGAGTCGGGAGTAAGGGGGGAGCAGTACTTC. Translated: CASSESGVRGEQYF.

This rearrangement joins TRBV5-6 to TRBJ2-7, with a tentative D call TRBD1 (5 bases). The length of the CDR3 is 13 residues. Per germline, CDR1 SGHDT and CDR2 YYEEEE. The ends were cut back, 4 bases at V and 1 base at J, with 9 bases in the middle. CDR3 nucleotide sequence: TGTGCCAGCAGCGCTACAGGATCCTACGAGCAGTACTTC. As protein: CASSATGSYEQYF.

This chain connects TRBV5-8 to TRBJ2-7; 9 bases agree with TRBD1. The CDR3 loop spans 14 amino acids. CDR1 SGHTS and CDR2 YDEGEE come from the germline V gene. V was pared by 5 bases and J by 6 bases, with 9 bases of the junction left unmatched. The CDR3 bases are TGTGCCAGCAGTTACAGGACAGGGGAAGGCGAGCAGTACTTC. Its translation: CASSYRTGEGEQYF.

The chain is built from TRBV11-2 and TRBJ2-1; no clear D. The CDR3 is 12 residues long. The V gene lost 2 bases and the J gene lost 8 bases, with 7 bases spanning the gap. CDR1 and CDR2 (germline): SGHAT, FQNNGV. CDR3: CASSLSHYEQFF. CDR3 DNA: TGTGCCAGCAGCTTATCTCATTATGAGCAGTTCTTC.

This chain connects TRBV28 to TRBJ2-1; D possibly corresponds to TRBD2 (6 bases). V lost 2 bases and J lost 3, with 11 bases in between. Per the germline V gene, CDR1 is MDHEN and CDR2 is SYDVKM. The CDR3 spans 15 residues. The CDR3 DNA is TGTGCCAGCAGTTTAACGGGAGAAGGCTACAATGAGCAGTTCTTC. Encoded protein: CASSLTGEGYNEQFF.